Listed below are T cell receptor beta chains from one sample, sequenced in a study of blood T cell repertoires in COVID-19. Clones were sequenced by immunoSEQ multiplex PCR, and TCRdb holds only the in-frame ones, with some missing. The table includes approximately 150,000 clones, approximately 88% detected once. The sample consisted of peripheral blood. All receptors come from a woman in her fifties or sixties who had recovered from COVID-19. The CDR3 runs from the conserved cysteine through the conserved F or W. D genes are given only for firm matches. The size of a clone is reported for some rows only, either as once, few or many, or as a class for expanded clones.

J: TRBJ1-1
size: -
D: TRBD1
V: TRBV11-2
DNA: TGTGCCAGCAGCTTGGTCGGGACAGGGCCCACTGAAGCTTTCTTT
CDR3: CASSLVGTGPTEAFF

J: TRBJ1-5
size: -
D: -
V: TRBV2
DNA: TGTGCCAGCAGTACCCGACAGACCTATAGCAATCAGCCCCAGCATTTT
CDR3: CASSTRQTYSNQPQHF

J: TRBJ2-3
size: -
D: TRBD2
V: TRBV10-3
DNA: TGTGCCATCAGTCTAGCGGGGGGCACAGATACGCAGTATTTT
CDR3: CAISLAGGTDTQYF

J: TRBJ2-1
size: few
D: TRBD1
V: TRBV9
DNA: TGTGCCGGGTCTCAGGGGGCGGACAATGAGCAGTTCTTC
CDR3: CAGSQGADNEQFF

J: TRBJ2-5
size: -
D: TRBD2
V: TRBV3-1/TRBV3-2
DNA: TGTGCCAGCTCCCCGGGTGGCGGGGGGACGGGGGAGACCCAGTACTTC
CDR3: CASSPGGGGTGETQYF

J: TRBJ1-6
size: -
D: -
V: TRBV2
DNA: TGTGCCAGCACCCTGGTTGAGTCGGGTTCACCCCTCCACTTT
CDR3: CASTLVESGSPLHF

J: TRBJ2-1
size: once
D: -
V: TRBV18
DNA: TGTGCCAGCTCACCGGGACTGACTACCTACAATGAGCAGTTCTTC
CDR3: CASSPGLTTYNEQFF

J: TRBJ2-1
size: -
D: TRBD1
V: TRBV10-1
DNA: TGCGCCAGCAGTGAGTCCCCACAGGGGCTACATGAGCAGTTCTTC
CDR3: CASSESPQGLHEQFF

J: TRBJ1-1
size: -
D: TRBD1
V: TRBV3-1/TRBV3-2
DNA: TGTGCCAGCAGCCAAAACAGGGGGCGGACTGAAGCTTTCTTT
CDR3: CASSQNRGRTEAFF

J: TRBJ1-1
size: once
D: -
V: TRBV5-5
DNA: TGTGCCAGCAGCCCAGCGGGGGGAGTTACTGAAGCTTTCTTT
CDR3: CASSPAGGVTEAFF

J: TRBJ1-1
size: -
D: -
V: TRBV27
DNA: TGTGCCAGCAGTTTATCGGGGGCACGGACTGAAGCTTTCTTT
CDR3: CASSLSGARTEAFF

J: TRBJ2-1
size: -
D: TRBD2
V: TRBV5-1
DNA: TGCGCCAGCAGCTGGAGTCGGGGGGGCGACAATGAGCAGTTCTTC
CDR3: CASSWSRGGDNEQFF

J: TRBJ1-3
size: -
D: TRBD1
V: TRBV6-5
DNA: TGTGCCAGCAGCACTAGGGACAGGGGCAACACCATATATTTT
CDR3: CASSTRDRGNTIYF

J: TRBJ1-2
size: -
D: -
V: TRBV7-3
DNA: TGTGCCAGCAGCTTAACGGGAGGGGCGGGCTATGGCTACACCTTC
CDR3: CASSLTGGAGYGYTF

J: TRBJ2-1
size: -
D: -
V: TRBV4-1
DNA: TGCGCCAGCAGCCAAGAGAGGGATAATCGGCCCTACAATGAGCAGTTCTTC
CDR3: CASSQERDNRPYNEQFF

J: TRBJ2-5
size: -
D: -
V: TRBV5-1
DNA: TGCGCCAGCAGCTTGGCCACCCAGGGTTTAGAGACCCAGTACTTC
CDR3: CASSLATQGLETQYF

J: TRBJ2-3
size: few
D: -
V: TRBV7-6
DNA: TGTGCCAGCAGCACGGCGGCGGGGGCGGGGGATACGCAGTATTTT
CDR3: CASSTAAGAGDTQYF

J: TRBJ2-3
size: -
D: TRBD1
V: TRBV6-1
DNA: TGTGCCAGCAGTGAAGACAGGGGATATGGCGCAGATACGCAGTATTTT
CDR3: CASSEDRGYGADTQYF

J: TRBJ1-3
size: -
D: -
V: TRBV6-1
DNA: TGTGCCAGCAGTGAAACTGGGGCAGCTTCTGGAAACACCATATATTTT
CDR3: CASSETGAASGNTIYF

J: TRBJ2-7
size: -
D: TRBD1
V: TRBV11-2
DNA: TGTGCCAGCAGCCTCGGGACAGGGAGCTACGAGCAGTACTTC
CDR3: CASSLGTGSYEQYF

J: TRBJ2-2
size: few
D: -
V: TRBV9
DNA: TGTGCCAGCAGCGTAGTAACCGGGGAGCTGTTTTTT
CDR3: CASSVVTGELFF

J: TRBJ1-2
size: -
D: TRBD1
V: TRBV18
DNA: TGTGCCAGCTCTCCTGGACAGGGAGGAAGCTATGGCTACACCTTC
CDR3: CASSPGQGGSYGYTF